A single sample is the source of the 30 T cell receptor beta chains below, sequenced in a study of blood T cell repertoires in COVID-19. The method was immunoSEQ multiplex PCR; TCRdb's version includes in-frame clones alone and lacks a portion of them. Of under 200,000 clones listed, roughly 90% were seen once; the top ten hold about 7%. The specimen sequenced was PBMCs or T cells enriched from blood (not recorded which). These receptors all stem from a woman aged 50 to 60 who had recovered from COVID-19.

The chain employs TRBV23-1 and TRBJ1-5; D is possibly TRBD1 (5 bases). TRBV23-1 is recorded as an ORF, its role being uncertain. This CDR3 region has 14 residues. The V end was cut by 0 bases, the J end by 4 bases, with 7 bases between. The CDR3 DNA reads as TGCGCCAGCAGTCAATCGCAGGGTAATCAGCCCCAGCATTTT. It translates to CASSQSQGNQPQHF.

The CDR3 nucleotides are TGTGCCAGCAGCGACCGACAGGGGAACTATGGCTACACCTTC. Encoded protein: CASSDRQGNYGYTF. V is TRBV7-2 and J is TRBJ1-2, with 8 bases that match TRBD1. Germline CDR1 is SGHTA and CDR2 is FQGNSA. The ends lost 5 bases at V and 2 bases at J; junction bases unmatched: 4. The CDR3 extends over 14 amino acids.

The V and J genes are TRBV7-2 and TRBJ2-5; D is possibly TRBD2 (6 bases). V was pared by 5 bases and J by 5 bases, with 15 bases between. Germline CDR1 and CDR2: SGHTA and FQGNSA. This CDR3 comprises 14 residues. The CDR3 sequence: CASSPRGRSETQYF. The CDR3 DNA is TGTGCCAGCAGCCCCCGGGGGAGGAGTGAGACCCAGTACTTC.

The CDR3 sequence is CASSPHGGGSYEQYF. CDR3 nucleotides: TGTGCCAGCAGCCCCCATGGGGGCGGGAGCTACGAGCAGTACTTC. J is TRBJ2-7 and V is TRBV7-2; a possible D gene is TRBD2 (7 bases). Germline CDR1 is SGHTA and CDR2 is FQGNSA. The CDR3 is 15 amino acids. Trimming cost V 5 bases and J 3 bases, with 17 bases left between them. The full variable domain, with the rest looked up from reference TRBV7-2 and TRBJ2-7, is GAGVSQSPSNKVTEKGKDVELRCDPISGHTALYWYRQSLGQGLEFLIYFQGNSAPDKSGLPSDRFSAERTGGSVSTLTIQRTQQEDSAVYLCASSPHGGGSYEQYFGPGTRLTVT.

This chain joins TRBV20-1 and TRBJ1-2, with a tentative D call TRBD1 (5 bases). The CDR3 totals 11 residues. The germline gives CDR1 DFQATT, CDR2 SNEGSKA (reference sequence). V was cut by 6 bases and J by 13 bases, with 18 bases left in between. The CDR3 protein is CSAAWGGIRTF. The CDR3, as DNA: TGCAGTGCCGCCTGGGGGGGGATACGCACCTTC.

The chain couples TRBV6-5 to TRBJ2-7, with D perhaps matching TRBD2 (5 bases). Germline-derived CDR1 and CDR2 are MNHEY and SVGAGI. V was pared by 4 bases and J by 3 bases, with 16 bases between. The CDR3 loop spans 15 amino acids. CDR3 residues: CASSLSLVEVYEQYF. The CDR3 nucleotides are TGTGCCAGCAGTTTGTCCCTGGTGGAGGTCTACGAGCAGTACTTC.

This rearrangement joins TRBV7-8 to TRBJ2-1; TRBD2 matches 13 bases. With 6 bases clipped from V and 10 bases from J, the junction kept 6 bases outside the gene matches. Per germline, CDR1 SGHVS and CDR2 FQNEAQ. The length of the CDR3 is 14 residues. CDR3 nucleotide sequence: TGTGCCAGCAGTGGACTAGCGGGAGTTCACGAGCAGTTCTTC. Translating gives CASSGLAGVHEQFF.

CDR3 in amino acids: CASSRHSGRAGEQFF. The CDR3 DNA reads as TGTGCCAGCAGCCGGCATAGCGGGAGGGCCGGTGAGCAGTTCTTC. V is TRBV14 and J is TRBJ2-1; 11 nucleotides line up with TRBD2. The CDR3 consists of 15 residues. Germline V lookup: CDR1 SGHDN, CDR2 FVKESK. V was pared by 4 bases and J by 9 bases, with 8 bases of the junction left unmatched. Complete variable domain (other parts from reference TRBV14 and TRBJ2-1): EAGVTQFPSHSVIEKGQTVTLRCDPISGHDNLYWYRRVMGKEIKFLLHFVKESKQDESGMPNNRFLAERTGGTYSTLKVQPAELEDSGVYFCASSRHSGRAGEQFFGPGTRLTVL.

The chain's CDR3 is CATQGLLNTGELFF. As DNA, the CDR3 is TGTGCCACCCAGGGATTATTGAACACCGGGGAGCTGTTTTTT. The chain links TRBV15 to TRBJ2-2; possible D gene TRBD1, 5 bases. The germline V and J ends were trimmed by 8 bases and 1 base, with 11 bases remaining between them. The CDR3 is 14 amino acids. Germline CDR1 and CDR2: LNHNV and YYDKDF (reference sequence). Full variable domain (missing parts from reference TRBV15 and TRBJ2-2): DAMVIQNPRYQVTQFGKPVTLSCSQTLNHNVMYWYQQKSSQAPKLLFHYYDKDFNNEADTPDNFQSRRPNTSFCFLDIRSPGLGDTAMYLCATQGLLNTGELFFGEGSRLTVL.

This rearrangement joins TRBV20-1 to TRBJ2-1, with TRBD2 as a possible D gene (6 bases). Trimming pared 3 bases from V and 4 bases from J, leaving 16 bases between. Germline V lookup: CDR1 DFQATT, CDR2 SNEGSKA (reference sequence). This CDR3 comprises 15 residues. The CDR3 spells CSASPLGGRYNEQFF. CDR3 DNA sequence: TGCAGTGCTAGTCCGTTGGGGGGACGATACAATGAGCAGTTCTTC.

CDR3 bases: TGTGCCAGCAGCTTTTCCCCGGTGGATTCACCCCTCCACTTT. Translating it yields CASSFSPVDSPLHF. This chain links TRBV7-9 with TRBJ1-6; D unclear. The ends were cut back, 3 bases at V and 8 bases at J, with 11 bases in the middle. The CDR3 totals 14 residues. Germline V gene data show CDR1 as SEHNR and CDR2 as FQNEAQ (reference sequence).

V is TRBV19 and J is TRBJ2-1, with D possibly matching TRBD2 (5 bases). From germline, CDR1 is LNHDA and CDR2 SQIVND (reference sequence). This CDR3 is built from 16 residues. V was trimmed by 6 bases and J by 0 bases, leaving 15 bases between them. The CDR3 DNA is TGTGCCAGTAGCCCGGAGGCTAGCAGCTCCTACAATGAGCAGTTCTTC. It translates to CASSPEASSSYNEQFF.

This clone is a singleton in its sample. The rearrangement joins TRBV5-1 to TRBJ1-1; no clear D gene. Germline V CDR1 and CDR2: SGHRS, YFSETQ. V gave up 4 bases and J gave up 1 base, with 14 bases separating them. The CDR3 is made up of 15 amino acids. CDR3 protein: CASSPMTGSNTEAFF. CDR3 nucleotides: TGCGCCAGCAGCCCGATGACGGGGTCGAACACTGAAGCTTTCTTT.

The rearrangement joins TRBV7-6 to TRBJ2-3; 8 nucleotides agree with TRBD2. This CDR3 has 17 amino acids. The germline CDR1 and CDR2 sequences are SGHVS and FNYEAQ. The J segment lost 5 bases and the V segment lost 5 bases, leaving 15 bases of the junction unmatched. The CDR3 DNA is TGTGCCAGCAGCCCGCGGGGGGAGCGGAGAGGGGGAGATACGCAGTATTTT. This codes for CASSPRGERRGGDTQYF.

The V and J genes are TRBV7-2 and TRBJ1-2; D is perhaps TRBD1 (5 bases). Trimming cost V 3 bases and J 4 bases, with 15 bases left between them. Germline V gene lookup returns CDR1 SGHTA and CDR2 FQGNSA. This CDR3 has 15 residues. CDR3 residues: CASSFDSASFYGYTF. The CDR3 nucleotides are TGTGCCAGCAGCTTTGACAGCGCTAGTTTCTATGGCTACACCTTC.

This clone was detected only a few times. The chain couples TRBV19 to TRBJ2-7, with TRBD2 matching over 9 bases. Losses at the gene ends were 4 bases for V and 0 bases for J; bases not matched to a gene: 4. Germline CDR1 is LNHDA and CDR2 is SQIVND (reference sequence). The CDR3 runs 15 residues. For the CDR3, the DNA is TGTGCCAGTAGTAAGGCGGGAGGGAGCTCCTACGAGCAGTACTTC. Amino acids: CASSKAGGSSYEQYF.

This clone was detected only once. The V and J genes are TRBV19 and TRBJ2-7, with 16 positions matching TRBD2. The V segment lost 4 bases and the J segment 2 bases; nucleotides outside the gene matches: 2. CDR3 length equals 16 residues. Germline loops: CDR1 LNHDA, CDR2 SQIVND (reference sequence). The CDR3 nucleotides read TGTGCCAGTAGTAAGGGACTAGCGGGAGGGCCCTACGAGCAGTACTTC. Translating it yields CASSKGLAGGPYEQYF.

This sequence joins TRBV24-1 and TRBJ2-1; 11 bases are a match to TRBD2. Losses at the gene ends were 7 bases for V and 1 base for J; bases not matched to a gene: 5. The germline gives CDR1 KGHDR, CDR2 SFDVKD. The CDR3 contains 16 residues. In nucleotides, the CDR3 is TGTGCCACCAGAGGGACTAGCGGAACTTCCTACAATGAGCAGTTCTTC. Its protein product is CATRGTSGTSYNEQFF.

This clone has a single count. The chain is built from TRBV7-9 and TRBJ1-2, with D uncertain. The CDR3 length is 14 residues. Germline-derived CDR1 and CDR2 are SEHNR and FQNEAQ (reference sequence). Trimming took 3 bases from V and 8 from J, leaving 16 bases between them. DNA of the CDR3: TGTGCCAGCAGCTTGAACGAACGAGGGAGAGGCTACACCTTC. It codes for CASSLNERGRGYTF.

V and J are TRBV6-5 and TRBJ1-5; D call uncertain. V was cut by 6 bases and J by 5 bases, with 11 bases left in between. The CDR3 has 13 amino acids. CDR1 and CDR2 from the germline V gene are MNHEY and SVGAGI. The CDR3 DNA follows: TGTGCCAGCAGGGGCCGGGAGGATCAGCCCCAGCATTTT. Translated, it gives CASRGREDQPQHF.

The CDR3 nucleotides are TGCAGCGTTGCGGTGAACCAGAACACTGAAGCTTTCTTT. Translation gives CSVAVNQNTEAFF. This chain uses TRBV29-1 with TRBJ1-1, with D unclear. The CDR3 runs 13 residues. Germline V gene sequence: CDR1 SQVTM, CDR2 ANQGSEA. Trimming pared 4 bases from V and 1 base from J, leaving 10 bases between.

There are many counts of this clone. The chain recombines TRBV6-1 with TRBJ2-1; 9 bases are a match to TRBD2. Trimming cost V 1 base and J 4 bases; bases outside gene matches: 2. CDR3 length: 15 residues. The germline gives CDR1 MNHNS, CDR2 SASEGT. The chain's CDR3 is CASSEGLADYNEQFF. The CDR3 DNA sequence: TGTGCCAGCAGTGAAGGACTAGCGGATTACAATGAGCAGTTCTTC.

CDR3: CSVWTGSYNEQFF. The CDR3 region has the DNA TGCAGCGTTTGGACAGGCTCCTACAATGAGCAGTTCTTC. The V and J genes are TRBV29-1 and TRBJ2-1, with 7 bases fitting TRBD1. The CDR3 runs to 13 residues. J lost 0 bases, V lost 5 bases, and 1 base had no gene match. Germline loops: CDR1 SQVTM, CDR2 ANQGSEA.

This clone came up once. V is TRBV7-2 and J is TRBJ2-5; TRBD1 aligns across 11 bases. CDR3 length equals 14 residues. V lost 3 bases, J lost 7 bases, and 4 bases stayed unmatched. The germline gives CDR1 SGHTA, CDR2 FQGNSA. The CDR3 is CASSLGQGVRTQYF. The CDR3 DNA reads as TGTGCCAGCAGCTTGGGACAGGGGGTAAGGACCCAGTACTTC.

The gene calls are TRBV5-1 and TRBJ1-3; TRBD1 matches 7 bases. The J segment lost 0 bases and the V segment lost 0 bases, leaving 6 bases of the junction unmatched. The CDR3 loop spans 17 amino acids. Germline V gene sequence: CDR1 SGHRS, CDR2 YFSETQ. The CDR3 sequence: CASSLGPGGGSGNTIYF. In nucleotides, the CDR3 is TGCGCCAGCAGCTTGGGGCCAGGGGGTGGCTCTGGAAACACCATATATTTT.

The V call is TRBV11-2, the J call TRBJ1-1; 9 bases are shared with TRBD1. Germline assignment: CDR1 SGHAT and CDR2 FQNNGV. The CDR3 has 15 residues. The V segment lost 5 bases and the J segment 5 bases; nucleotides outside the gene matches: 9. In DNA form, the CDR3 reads TGTGCCAGCAGCGACAGAGGACAGGGGCGAACTGAAGCTTTCTTT. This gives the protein CASSDRGQGRTEAFF.

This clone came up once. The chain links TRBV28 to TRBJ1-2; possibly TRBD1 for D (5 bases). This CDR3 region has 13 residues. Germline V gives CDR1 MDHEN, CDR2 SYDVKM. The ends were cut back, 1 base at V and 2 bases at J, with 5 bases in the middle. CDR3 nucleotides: TGTGCCAGCAGTTTATACAGGAACTATGGCTACACCTTC. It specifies CASSLYRNYGYTF.

CDR3 in DNA: TGTGCCAGCAGTTCTTCCGTTGTGGTAGCCTACGAGCAGTACTTC. Its protein product is CASSSSVVVAYEQYF. The V and J genes are TRBV6-2 or TRBV6-3 and TRBJ2-7, with D unresolved. The length of the CDR3 is 15 residues. V was trimmed by 4 bases and J by 2 bases, leaving 15 bases between them. Germline CDR1 reads MNHEY; CDR2 reads SVGEGT.

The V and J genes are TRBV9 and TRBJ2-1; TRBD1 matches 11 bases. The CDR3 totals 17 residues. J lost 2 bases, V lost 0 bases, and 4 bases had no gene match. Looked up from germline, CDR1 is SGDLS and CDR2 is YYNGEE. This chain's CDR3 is CASSVGMGQGAYNEQFF. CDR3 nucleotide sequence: TGTGCCAGCAGCGTAGGAATGGGACAGGGGGCCTACAATGAGCAGTTCTTC.

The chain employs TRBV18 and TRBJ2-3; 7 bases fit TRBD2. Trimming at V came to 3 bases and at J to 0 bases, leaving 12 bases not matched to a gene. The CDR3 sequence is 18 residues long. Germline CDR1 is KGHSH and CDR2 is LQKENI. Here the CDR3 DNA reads TGTGCCAGCTCACCTCGGCGGGAGCCCTTACCTAGCACAGATACGCAGTATTTT. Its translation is CASSPRREPLPSTDTQYF. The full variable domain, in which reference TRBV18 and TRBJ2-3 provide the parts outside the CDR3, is NAGVMQNPRHLVRRRGQEARLRCSPMKGHSHVYWYRQLPEEGLKFMVYLQKENIIDESGMPKERFSAEFPKEGPSILRIQQVVRGDSAAYFCASSPRREPLPSTDTQYFGPGTRLTVL.